This T cell receptor beta chain was captured in a study of blood T cell repertoires in COVID-19. In the original analysis: Quantification of nucleated cells was approximated via reference gene primer amplification. The data were produced by immunoSEQ multiplex PCR, yet TCRdb's version contains in-frame clones alone and is incomplete. The V and J calls and clone size come from that table; D and trimming were worked out from the DNA. The sample lists roughly 250,000 clones, approximately 90% seen once, with roughly 3.6% in the top ten. The V gene's germline CDR1 is SGHAT and CDR2 FQNNGV. This CDR3 region has 13 residues. V lost 5 bases and J lost 8, with 15 bases in between.

The receptor's source is a woman aged 35 to 49 with acute or convalescent COVID-19. Sequenced sample: peripheral blood. The rearrangement joins TRBV11-2 to TRBJ1-2; no clear D. The DNA of the CDR3 is TGTGCCAGCAGCCCCCTCAGGCGCCTCGGCTACACCTTC. This translates into CASSPLRRLGYTF. Full variable domain (rest looked up from reference TRBV11-2 and TRBJ1-2): EAGVAQSPRYKIIEKRQSVAFWCNPISGHATLYWYQQILGQGPKLLIQFQNNGVVDDSQLPKDRFSAERLKGVDSTLKIQPAKLEDSAVYLCASSPLRRLGYTFGSGTRLTVV.